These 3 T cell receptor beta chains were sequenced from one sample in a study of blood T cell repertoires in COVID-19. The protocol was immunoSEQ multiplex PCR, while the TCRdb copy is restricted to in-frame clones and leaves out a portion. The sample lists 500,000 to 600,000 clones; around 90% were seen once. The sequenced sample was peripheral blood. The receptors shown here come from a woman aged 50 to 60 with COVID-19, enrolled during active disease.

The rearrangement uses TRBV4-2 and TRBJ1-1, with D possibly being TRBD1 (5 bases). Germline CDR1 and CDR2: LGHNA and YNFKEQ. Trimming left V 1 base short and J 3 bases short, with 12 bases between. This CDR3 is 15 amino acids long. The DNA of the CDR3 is TGTGCCAGCAGCCAAGCCCCGGGGGGAGACACTGAAGCTTTCTTT. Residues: CASSQAPGGDTEAFF.

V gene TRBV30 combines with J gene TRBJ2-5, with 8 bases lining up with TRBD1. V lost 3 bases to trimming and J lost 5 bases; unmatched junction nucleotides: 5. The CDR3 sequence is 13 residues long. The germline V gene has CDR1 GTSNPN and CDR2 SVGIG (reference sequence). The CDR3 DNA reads TGTGCCTGGAGGCAGGGGGCCGGCGAGACCCAGTACTTC. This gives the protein CAWRQGAGETQYF. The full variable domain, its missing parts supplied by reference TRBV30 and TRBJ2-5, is SQTIHQWPATLVQPVGSPLSLECTVEGTSNPNLYWYRQAAGRGLQLLFYSVGIGQISSEVPQNLSASRPQDRQFILSSKKLLLSDSGFYLCAWRQGAGETQYFGPGTRLLVL.

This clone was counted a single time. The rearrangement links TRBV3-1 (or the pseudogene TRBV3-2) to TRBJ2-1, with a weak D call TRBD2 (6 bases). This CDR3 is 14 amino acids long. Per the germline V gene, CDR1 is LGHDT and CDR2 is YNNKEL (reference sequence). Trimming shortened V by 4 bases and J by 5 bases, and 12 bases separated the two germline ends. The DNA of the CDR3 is TGTGCCAGCAGCCGGAAACGGGAGCACAATGAGCAGTTCTTC. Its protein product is CASSRKREHNEQFF.